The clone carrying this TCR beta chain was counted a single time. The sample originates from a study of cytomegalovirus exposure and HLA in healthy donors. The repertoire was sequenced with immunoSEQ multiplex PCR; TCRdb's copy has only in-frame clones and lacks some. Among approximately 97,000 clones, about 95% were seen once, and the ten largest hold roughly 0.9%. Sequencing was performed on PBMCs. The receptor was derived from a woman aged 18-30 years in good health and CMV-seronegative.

The DNA for the CDR3 is TGTGCCTGGAGTGTGCCGGGACAGGGGGGTAAAGGCTATGGCTACACCTTC. Protein: CAWSVPGQGGKGYGYTF. The chain joins TRBV30 to TRBJ1-2; 11 bases map to TRBD1. From germline, CDR1 is GTSNPN and CDR2 SVGIG (reference sequence). V shed 0 bases and J 4 bases; nucleotides not matched to a gene: 10. There are 17 residues in the CDR3.